This record looks at one TCR beta chain sequence and its context. The target antigen is unknown. V was clipped by 4 bases and J by 2 bases; unmatched bases: 5. From germline, CDR1 is SGHTA and CDR2 FQGNSA. This CDR3 has 15 amino acids. The PCR made use of 60 Vbeta and 13 Jbeta primers. Method: immunoSEQ multiplex PCR; TCRdb's copy keeps in-frame clones and lacks some. The sample has 140,000 to 150,000 clones, about 84% seen once. The source of the sample is a study of cytomegalovirus exposure and HLA in healthy donors. The study's findings and limits: The classifier reportedly diagnosed cytomegalovirus status with high specificity and sensitivity. Three chains linked to CMV were shown in vitro to be specific for CMV antigens. When presence/absence was analysed, sequencing depth was taken to be roughly uniform across donors. Cytomegalovirus association was assigned to approximately 160 TCR beta chains.

Sequencing was done on a sample of PBMCs. This TCR derives from a woman aged 18-29 years in good health and CMV-seropositive. V is TRBV7-2 and J is TRBJ2-1; 7 positions match TRBD1. CDR3 DNA sequence: TGTGCCAGCAGCTCTTTCGACAGGGCCTACAATGAGCAGTTCTTC. Translation gives CASSSFDRAYNEQFF.